This T cell receptor beta chain was captured by sequencing in a study of T cell responses to AZD1222 COVID-19 vaccine. The study, taken as a whole, reports: The donor group comprised mostly white British people and more females; the analysis possibly underestimated clonal diversity. A rise in Spike-specific TCR breadth and depth followed two AZD1222 doses.

Concerning this clone itself: Its specificity is not known.

This CDR3 has 15 amino acids. Losses at the gene ends were 2 bases for V and 5 bases for J; bases not matched to a gene: 5. Germline loops: CDR1 MGHRA, CDR2 YSYEKL. The protocol was immunoSEQ multiplex PCR, while the TCRdb copy is restricted to in-frame clones and leaves out a portion. The listing contains over 140,000 clones. Sequenced: peripheral blood. The TCR was taken from an adult in good health. The rearrangement joins TRBV4-1 to TRBJ1-4, with 7 bases fitting TRBD1. This chain's CDR3 is CASSQPRDRNEKLFF. The CDR3 DNA is TGCGCCAGCAGCCAACCTCGGGACAGAAATGAAAAACTGTTTTTT.